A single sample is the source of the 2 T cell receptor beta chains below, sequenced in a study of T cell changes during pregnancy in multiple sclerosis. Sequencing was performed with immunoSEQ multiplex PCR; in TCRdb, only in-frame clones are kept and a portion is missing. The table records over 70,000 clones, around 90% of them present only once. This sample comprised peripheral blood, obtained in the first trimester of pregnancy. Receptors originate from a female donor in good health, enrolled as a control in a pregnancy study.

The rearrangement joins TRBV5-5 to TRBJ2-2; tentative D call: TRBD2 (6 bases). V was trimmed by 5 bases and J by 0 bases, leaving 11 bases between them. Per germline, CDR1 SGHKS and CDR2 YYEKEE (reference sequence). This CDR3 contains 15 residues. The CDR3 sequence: CASSSRDSNTGELFF. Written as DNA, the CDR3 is TGTGCCAGCAGTTCCCGGGACTCGAACACCGGGGAGCTGTTTTTT.

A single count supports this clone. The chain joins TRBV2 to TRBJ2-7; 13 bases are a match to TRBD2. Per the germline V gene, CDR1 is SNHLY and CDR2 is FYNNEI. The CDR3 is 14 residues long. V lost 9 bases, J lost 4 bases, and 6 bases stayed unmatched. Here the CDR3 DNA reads TGTGCCAGTGCAAGACTAGCGGGAGGTTACGAGCAGTACTTC. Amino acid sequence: CASARLAGGYEQYF.